This entry lists 31 T cell receptor beta chains sequenced from one sample in a study of long-term antiretroviral therapy in people with HIV. At the survey level, the v3.0 immunoSEQ assay was run. The data were produced by immunoSEQ multiplex PCR, yet TCRdb's version contains in-frame clones alone and is incomplete. The sample carries around 28,000 clones, 80% to 95% recorded once. The sequences come from unsorted PBMCs, collected 3.1 years after starting antiretroviral therapy. These receptor sequences come from a man in his late teens or twenties with HIV.

The rearrangement links TRBV11-2 to TRBJ1-3; D not resolved. V was shortened by 7 bases and J by 2 bases, with 12 bases between the two germline ends. Germline V lookup: CDR1 SGHAT, CDR2 FQNNGV. This CDR3 contains 14 residues. Written as DNA, the CDR3 is TGTGCCAGCACCAGACAAGTGGCTGGAAACACCATATATTTT. Protein product: CASTRQVAGNTIYF.

The chain combines TRBV25-1 with TRBJ1-2; 8 nucleotides align to TRBD1. The CDR3 is 14 amino acids. From germline, CDR1 is MGHDK and CDR2 SYGVNS. Trimming at V came to 1 base and at J to 6 bases, leaving 4 bases not matched to a gene. CDR3 nucleotides: TGTGCCAGCAGTGAATCGCCCAGGGGGCATGGCTACACCTTC. Residues: CASSESPRGHGYTF.

This clone has only one observation. The genes are TRBV30 and TRBJ2-1, with D perhaps TRBD1 (5 bases). Trimming took 0 bases from V and 5 from J, leaving 17 bases between them. Germline CDR1 and CDR2: GTSNPN and SVGIG (reference sequence). The CDR3 length is 16 residues. CDR3 DNA sequence: TGTGCCTGGAGTGTATTTTCCGGACACCCCAACAATGAGCAGTTCTTC. Encoded protein: CAWSVFSGHPNNEQFF.

This chain uses TRBV7-6 with TRBJ2-3; TRBD1 aligns across 7 bases. The V gene's germline CDR1 is SGHVS and CDR2 FNYEAQ. After removal of 4 bases from V and 4 bases from J, the junction contained 8 bases not matched to a gene. The CDR3 contains 15 residues. This CDR3 is CASSSSTGVPDTQYF. The CDR3 DNA sequence: TGTGCCAGCAGCTCAAGTACAGGGGTACCAGATACGCAGTATTTT.

On this clone: The junction departs from germline at one end; a sequencing error may be responsible. The V gene is TRBV7-7, the J gene TRBJ2-3, with D unclear. The CDR3 length is 16 residues. Germline V gene sequence: CDR1 SSHAT, CDR2 FNYEAQ (reference sequence). CDR3 coding DNA: TGTGCTAGCAGCTTAGGGCTTGGTTCTAGCACAGATACGCAGTATTTT. Encoded protein: CASSLGLGSSTDTQYF.

The chain recombines TRBV19 with TRBJ2-1, with D maybe TRBD1 (6 bases). Deletions cut 3 bases from V and 9 bases from J, with 9 bases between. Germline CDR1 is LNHDA and CDR2 is SQIVND (reference sequence). CDR3 size: 12 residues. The CDR3 here is CASSIGGVEQFF. The DNA for the CDR3 is TGTGCCAGTAGTATTGGGGGCGTTGAGCAGTTCTTC.

The CDR3 sequence is CASSVFESSSYGYTF. CDR3 DNA: TGTGCCAGCAGCGTATTTGAGTCTTCAAGCTATGGCTACACCTTC. The chain employs TRBV9 and TRBJ1-2; no firm D call. Germline V lookup: CDR1 SGDLS, CDR2 YYNGEE. Trimming shortened V by 1 base and J by 4 bases, and 14 bases separated the two germline ends. The CDR3 sequence is 15 residues long.

J is TRBJ1-3 and V is TRBV13; D unresolved. The CDR3 is 14 residues long. V lost 2 bases and J lost 0, with 5 bases in between. Germline lookup yields CDR1 PRHDT and CDR2 FYEKMQ (reference sequence). CDR3 bases: TGTGCCAGCAGCTTATACAACTCTGGAAACACCATATATTTT. It is translated as CASSLYNSGNTIYF. Variable domain in full (rest from reference TRBV13 and TRBJ1-3): AAGVIQSPRHLIKEKRETATLKCYPIPRHDTVYWYQQGPGQDPQFLISFYEKMQSDKGSIPDRFSAQQFSDYHSELNMSSLELGDSALYFCASSLYNSGNTIYFGEGSWLTVV.

V gene TRBV5-1 combines with J gene TRBJ2-7; 8 nucleotides align to TRBD1. V lost 3 bases to trimming and J lost 3 bases; unmatched junction nucleotides: 11. CDR3 length equals 16 residues. Germline assignment: CDR1 SGHRS and CDR2 YFSETQ. The chain's CDR3 is CASSWVGGQARYEQYF. The CDR3 DNA follows: TGCGCCAGCAGCTGGGTCGGGGGACAGGCTCGCTACGAGCAGTACTTC.

The chain employs TRBV2 and TRBJ2-5; no firm D call. Looked up from germline, CDR1 is SNHLY and CDR2 is FYNNEI. Between the trimmed V and J ends, which lost 9 bases and 5 bases, there was a span of 4 bases. This CDR3 contains 9 residues. Written as DNA, the CDR3 is TGTGCCAGGGGGGAGACCCAGTACTTC. This encodes CARGETQYF.

The genes are TRBV11-2 and TRBJ1-2; no clear D. The CDR3 is made up of 14 amino acids. V was trimmed by 5 bases and J by 0 bases, leaving 10 bases between them. Germline CDR1 is SGHAT and CDR2 is FQNNGV. The CDR3 is CASSPSYSNYGYTF. The CDR3 DNA reads as TGTGCCAGCAGCCCCAGTTATTCTAACTATGGCTACACCTTC.

The rearrangement links TRBV28 to TRBJ2-7; 8 bases are a match to TRBD1. The V gene end was trimmed by 8 bases and the J gene end by 5 bases; junction bases not matched to a gene: 2. This CDR3 region has 11 residues. Germline V gene data show CDR1 as MDHEN and CDR2 as SYDVKM. The CDR3 DNA reads TGTGCCAGCCAACAGGGGGACGAGCAGTACTTC. Protein: CASQQGDEQYF. Variable domain in full (rest from reference TRBV28 and TRBJ2-7): DVKVTQSSRYLVKRTGEKVFLECVQDMDHENMFWYRQDPGLGLRLIYFSYDVKMKEKGDIPEGYSVSREKKERFSLILESASTNQTSMYLCASQQGDEQYFGPGTRLTVT.

J is TRBJ2-7 and V is TRBV4-3; D is possibly TRBD1 (5 bases). The V end lost 2 bases, the J end lost 6 bases, and 11 bases lay between the germline ends. The CDR3 is 13 amino acids. CDR1 and CDR2 from the germline V gene are LGHNA and YSLEER. CDR3 sequence reads: CASSQSQGGEQYF. CDR3 DNA sequence: TGCGCCAGCAGCCAAAGTCAGGGTGGCGAGCAGTACTTC.

J is TRBJ1-3 and V is TRBV7-9; D gene ambiguous. CDR1 and CDR2 from the germline V gene are SEHNR and FQNEAQ (reference sequence). Trimming shortened V by 1 base and J by 4 bases, and 11 bases separated the two germline ends. The CDR3 consists of 15 residues. Written as DNA, the CDR3 is TGTGCCAGCAGCTTAGTCCTTAATGCGGGAAACACCATATATTTT. Protein sequence: CASSLVLNAGNTIYF.

This chain joins TRBV2 and TRBJ2-3; 11 nucleotides agree with TRBD2. The V segment lost 9 bases and the J segment 4 bases; nucleotides outside the gene matches: 9. The germline CDR1 and CDR2 sequences are SNHLY and FYNNEI. CDR3 length equals 15 residues. The CDR3 reads CASDLAGGGPDTQYF. Here the CDR3 DNA reads TGTGCCAGTGATCTAGCGGGGGGAGGACCAGATACGCAGTATTTT. Filled out from reference TRBV2 and TRBJ2-3, the complete variable domain reads EPEVTQTPSHQVTQMGQEVILRCVPISNHLYFYWYRQILGQKVEFLVSFYNNEISEKSEIFDDQFSVERPDGSNFTLKIRSTKLEDSAMYFCASDLAGGGPDTQYFGPGTRLTVL.

The chain is built from TRBV4-3 and TRBJ2-6; the D is unclear. V shed 4 bases and J shed 0 bases, with 4 bases lying between them. Germline V CDR1 and CDR2: LGHNA, YSLEER. The CDR3 spans 14 residues. The DNA of the CDR3 is TGCGCCAGCAGCCTAAGCTCTGGGGCCAACGTCCTGACTTTC. This gives the protein CASSLSSGANVLTF.

The chain recombines TRBV9 with TRBJ1-2; the match to TRBD1 covers 7 bases. The CDR3 runs 17 residues. J was trimmed by 2 bases and V by 0 bases; bases with no gene match: 10. Germline assignment: CDR1 SGDLS and CDR2 YYNGEE. CDR3 coding DNA: TGTGCCAGCAGCGTAGCGGTCGGACAGGCCTCGAACTATGGCTACACCTTC. It translates to CASSVAVGQASNYGYTF.

This clone was recorded once. The chain is built from TRBV28 and TRBJ2-2; 11 bases fit TRBD2. Germline V lookup: CDR1 MDHEN, CDR2 SYDVKM. After removal of 6 bases from V and 4 bases from J, the junction contained 1 base not matched to a gene. The CDR3 extends over 14 amino acids. As DNA, the CDR3 is TGTGCCAGCAGGGGACTAGCGGTCACCGGGGAGCTGTTTTTT. Translated: CASRGLAVTGELFF.

The chain carries TRBV6-5 and TRBJ2-7, with D uncertain. Germline CDR1 reads MNHEY; CDR2 reads SVGAGI. The CDR3 covers 14 residues. Trimming shortened V by 5 bases and J by 3 bases, and 14 bases separated the two germline ends. For the CDR3, the DNA is TGTGCCAGCAGTCCCACCGACGTGAGCTACGAGCAGTACTTC. Its protein is CASSPTDVSYEQYF.

V and J are TRBV5-1 and TRBJ2-2; D unclear. Germline V gives CDR1 SGHRS, CDR2 YFSETQ. Trimming removed 1 base from V and 0 bases from J, with 7 bases in between. The CDR3 is 15 residues long. CDR3 nucleotide sequence: TGCGCCAGCAGCTTGAATCGACCGAACACCGGGGAGCTGTTTTTT. Translation gives CASSLNRPNTGELFF.

The chain uses TRBV6-5 and TRBJ2-6; D is ambiguous. CDR1 is MNHEY and CDR2 is SVGAGI in the germline V gene. The CDR3 contains 14 residues. Trimming took 3 bases from V and 0 from J, leaving 3 bases between them. Here the CDR3 DNA reads TGTGCCAGCAGTTATATCTCTGGGGCCAACGTCCTGACTTTC. Its protein is CASSYISGANVLTF.

V usage is TRBV6-1 and J usage is TRBJ1-2, with TRBD1 as a possible D gene (5 bases). In germline, CDR1 is MNHNS, CDR2 SASEGT. The CDR3 contains 15 residues. V dropped 6 bases and J dropped 0 bases, with 14 bases sitting between them. The CDR3 here is CASRRSQGANYGYTF. The CDR3 DNA is TGTGCCAGCAGAAGGAGTCAGGGAGCTAACTATGGCTACACCTTC.

In its sample, this clone was seen once. The rearrangement joins TRBV6-5 to TRBJ1-5, with D possibly TRBD1 on 5 matching bases. The germline gives CDR1 MNHEY, CDR2 SVGAGI. The CDR3 has 13 amino acids. Trimming removed 6 bases from V and 5 bases from J, with 11 bases in between. CDR3 bases: TGTGCCAGCAGCCGCGGGGGGGATCAGCCCCAGCATTTT. This encodes CASSRGGDQPQHF.

The gene calls are TRBV5-8 and TRBJ2-7, with D perhaps matching TRBD1 (5 bases). The CDR3 length is 13 residues. The V gene's germline CDR1 is SGHTS and CDR2 YDEGEE. V lost 4 bases and J lost 7, with 15 bases in between. Here the CDR3 DNA reads TGTGCCAGCAGCCCTACTCGTAAGGGGGAGCAGTACTTC. This sequence encodes CASSPTRKGEQYF.

The chain employs TRBV11-1 and TRBJ2-7; D possibly matches TRBD1 or TRBD2 (5 bases each). From germline, CDR1 is SGHAT and CDR2 FQDESV (reference sequence). CDR3 size: 13 residues. Deletions cut 7 bases from V and 3 bases from J, with 13 bases between. As DNA, the CDR3 is TGTGCCAGCAACCGGGACGGGCACTACGAGCAGTACTTC. Translating it yields CASNRDGHYEQYF.

The gene calls are TRBV11-3 and TRBJ2-1, with 7 bases fitting TRBD1. The CDR3 length is 14 residues. V trimming: 4 bases; J trimming: 1 base; junction bases outside the gene matches: 1. Germline-derived CDR1 and CDR2 are SGHNT and YENEEA. Written as DNA, the CDR3 is TGTGCCAGCAGCTCGGGACAGTCCTACAATGAGCAGTTCTTC. This sequence encodes CASSSGQSYNEQFF. The entire variable domain, with the rest obtained from reference TRBV11-3 and TRBJ2-1, is as follows: EAGVVQSPRYKIIEKKQPVAFWCNPISGHNTLYWYLQNLGQGPELLIRYENEEAVDDSQLPKDRFSAERLKGVDSTLKIQPAELGDSAVYLCASSSGQSYNEQFFGPGTRLTVL.

The chain has TRBV10-3 and TRBJ2-3; unclear D gene. Looked up from germline, CDR1 is ENHRY and CDR2 is SYGVKD. The V end lost 6 bases, the J end lost 4 bases, and 20 bases lay between the germline ends. The CDR3 totals 16 residues. In DNA, the CDR3 is TGTGCCATCAGCCCCCCTTTCGGAAGGGAAGCAGATACGCAGTATTTT. This encodes CAISPPFGREADTQYF.

The chain joins TRBV27 to TRBJ2-2; D might be TRBD1 (5 bases). The CDR3 runs 15 residues. Germline V gene data show CDR1 as MNHEY and CDR2 as SMNVEV (reference sequence). Trimming took 3 bases from V and 4 from J, leaving 12 bases between them. As DNA, the CDR3 is TGTGCCAGCAGTTTGTTAGGGGCGATCACCGGGGAGCTGTTTTTT. Amino acid sequence: CASSLLGAITGELFF.

This chain joins TRBV5-6 and TRBJ2-5; D not certain. The germline V and J ends were trimmed by 0 bases and 5 bases, with 8 bases remaining between them. CDR1 and CDR2 (germline): SGHDT, YYEEEE. There are 13 residues in the CDR3. DNA for the CDR3: TGTGCCAGCAGCTTGGTTCTGTATGAGACCCAGTACTTC. Its translation is CASSLVLYETQYF. The whole variable domain, remainder taken from reference TRBV5-6 and TRBJ2-5, is DAGVTQSPTHLIKTRGQQVTLRCSPKSGHDTVSWYQQALGQGPQFIFQYYEEEERQRGNFPDRFSGHQFPNYSSELNVNALLLGDSALYLCASSLVLYETQYFGPGTRLLVL.

This chain connects TRBV5-5 to TRBJ1-1; unclear D gene. The germline CDR1 and CDR2 sequences are SGHKS and YYEKEE (reference sequence). V lost 2 bases and J 6 bases, leaving 11 bases between the germline ends. The CDR3 is 13 amino acids. DNA for the CDR3: TGTGCCAGCAGCTTCCCGACTTGGGCTGAAGCTTTCTTT. It yields the protein CASSFPTWAEAFF.

The V and J genes are TRBV18 and TRBJ2-7; D is perhaps TRBD1 (5 bases). CDR1 and CDR2 from the germline V gene are KGHSH and LQKENI. Trimming removed 4 bases from V and 3 bases from J, with 7 bases in between. The CDR3 runs to 12 residues. This CDR3 reads CASSRGGYEQYF. In DNA form, the CDR3 reads TGTGCCAGCTCACGGGGCGGCTACGAGCAGTACTTC.